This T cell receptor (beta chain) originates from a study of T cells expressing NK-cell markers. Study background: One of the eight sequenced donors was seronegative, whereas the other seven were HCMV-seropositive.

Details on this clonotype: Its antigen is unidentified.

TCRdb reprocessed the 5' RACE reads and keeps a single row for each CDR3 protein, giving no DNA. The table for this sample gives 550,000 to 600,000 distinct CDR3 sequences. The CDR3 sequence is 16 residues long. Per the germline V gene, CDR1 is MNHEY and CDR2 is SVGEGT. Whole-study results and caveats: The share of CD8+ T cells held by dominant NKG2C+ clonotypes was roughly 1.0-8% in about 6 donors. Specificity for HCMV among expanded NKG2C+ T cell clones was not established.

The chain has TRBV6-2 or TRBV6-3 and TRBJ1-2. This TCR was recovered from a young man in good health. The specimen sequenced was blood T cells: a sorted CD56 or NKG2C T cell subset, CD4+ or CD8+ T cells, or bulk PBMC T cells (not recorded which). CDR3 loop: CASSYRRGGTNYGYTF.